This entry describes one TCR beta chain. Study processing details: Counts of nucleated cells, estimated from reference gene primer amplification, were obtained. TCRdb's copy holds only in-frame clones and misses some; the assay was immunoSEQ multiplex PCR. V, J and clone size reflect that table, while D and trimming were determined from the DNA. This table holds 20,000 or so clones, more than 70% found once. The record originates from a study of blood T cell repertoires in COVID-19. Study as a whole: From the United States, Italy and Spain came samples of acute and convalescent COVID-19.

This CDR3 region has 12 residues. Germline-derived CDR1 and CDR2 are DFQATT and SNEGSKA (reference sequence). Trimming cost V 3 bases and J 6 bases; bases outside gene matches: 4. The sequence was collected from a human donor in a cohort sampled during active COVID-19. This rearrangement joins TRBV20-1 to TRBJ2-7; TRBD2 matches 8 bases. Sequenced: peripheral blood. The CDR3 here is CSASFLAGEQYF. The DNA for the CDR3 is TGCAGTGCTAGTTTCCTAGCGGGCGAGCAGTACTTC.